The source of this T cell receptor beta chain is a study of response to subunit inactivated influenza vaccine. One entry per CDR3 protein, called by TCRdb with MiXCR from the RT-PCR reads. Seen here are 450,000 to 700,000 distinct CDR3 sequences, 14% observed once, and the top ten hold approximately 10%. Trimming removed 8 bases from V and 2 bases from J, with 16 bases in between. The CDR3 consists of 15 residues. The TCR was taken from a man aged 50 to 60 who received an inactivated influenza vaccine. Sequences were derived from PBMCs from blood, sampled 11 to 12 days after vaccination. The V and J genes are TRBV12-3 or TRBV12-4 and TRBJ1-5; no definite D call. CDR3 sequence: CASGISGFGNQPQHF. CDR3 nucleotide sequence: TGTGCCAGCGGGATATCGGGTTTCGGCAATCAGCCCCAGCATTTT.